The 19 T cell receptor beta chains below all came from one sample that was sequenced in a study of blood T cells in healthy people across ages. Combining a sample-barcoded 5' primer with a J-beta primer mix, a second PCR ran for roughly 7 to 12 cycles. In TCRdb, the 5' RACE reads were re-called with MiXCR into one record per CDR3 protein. The sample has approximately 800,000 distinct CDR3 sequences, about 56% seen once. The specimen sequenced was blood. Receptor source: a man aged 35-49 years in good health.

This chain uses TRBV18 with TRBJ2-3; 10 bases agree with TRBD1. This CDR3 is 15 amino acids long. Germline assignment: CDR1 KGHSH and CDR2 LQKENI. Losses at the gene ends were 2 bases for V and 4 bases for J; bases not matched to a gene: 3. This chain's CDR3 is CASSPNGQGADTQYF. Here the CDR3 DNA reads TGTGCCAGCTCACCAAACGGACAGGGGGCAGATACGCAGTATTTT.

J is TRBJ2-3 and V is TRBV20-1; D not resolved. CDR1 is DFQATT, CDR2 SNEGSKA, per germline (reference sequence). Between the trimmed V and J ends, which lost 6 bases and 5 bases, there was a span of 12 bases. The CDR3 totals 12 residues. CDR3 in DNA: TGCAGTGCCCCCCCTAACATAGATACGCAGTATTTT. Its translation is CSAPPNIDTQYF.

This clonotype appeared a few times. The chain recombines TRBV7-2 with TRBJ2-3; D could derive from TRBD1 or TRBD2 (6 bases each). CDR1 and CDR2 from the germline V gene are SGHTA and FQGNSA. The CDR3 runs 14 residues. The V end lost 5 bases, the J end lost 5 bases, and 14 bases lay between the germline ends. The CDR3 sequence is CASSPGGVVDTQYF. CDR3 in DNA: TGTGCCAGCAGCCCCGGGGGCGTCGTAGATACGCAGTATTTT.

This clonotype was detected once. The rearrangement joins TRBV7-9 to TRBJ1-2; no clear D. V was shortened by 8 bases and J by 2 bases, with 15 bases between the two germline ends. This CDR3 comprises 14 residues. Germline loops: CDR1 SEHNR, CDR2 FQNEAQ (reference sequence). CDR3 residues: CASRLLDSNYGYTF. CDR3 DNA: TGTGCCAGCCGATTATTGGACTCCAACTATGGCTACACCTTC.

The V and J genes are TRBV4-2 and TRBJ2-1; D gene uncertain. The CDR3 is made up of 15 amino acids. In germline, CDR1 is LGHNA, CDR2 YNFKEQ. V was clipped by 3 bases and J by 7 bases, with 16 bases between them. The CDR3: CASSQALSWGNEQFF. The CDR3 bases are TGTGCCAGCAGCCAGGCCCTTAGTTGGGGTAATGAGCAGTTCTTC.

The V call is TRBV29-1, the J call TRBJ2-4; D not certain. Germline V gene sequence: CDR1 SQVTM, CDR2 ANQGSEA. Trimming took off 5 bases at V and 0 bases at J, with 8 bases between the two ends. The CDR3 sequence is 13 residues long. CDR3 sequence (DNA): TGCAGCGTTCTCGGCCAAGCCAAAAACATTCAGTACTTC. This sequence encodes CSVLGQAKNIQYF.

J is TRBJ2-5 and V is TRBV9; TRBD2 might be the D (5 bases). Matching the DNA end better, TRBJ2-7 makes the J call doubtful. CDR1 and CDR2 from the germline V gene are SGDLS and YYNGEE. CDR3 length: 14 amino acids. The DNA of the CDR3 is TGTGCCAGCAGCGTAGTGGCGGGCTCCTACGAGCAGTACTTC. The encoded protein is CASSVVAGSYEQYF.

The chain carries TRBV3-1 and TRBJ2-1; D is uncertain. Germline-derived CDR1 and CDR2 are LGHDT and YNNKEL (reference sequence). This CDR3 spans 16 amino acids. V lost 3 bases and J 4 bases, leaving 16 bases between the germline ends. The CDR3 DNA reads TGTGCCAGCAGCCAGCCGGTGGGATTTACATACAATGAGCAGTTCTTC. It is translated as CASSQPVGFTYNEQFF.

This clonotype was detected only once. The chain uses TRBV6-4 and TRBJ1-2, with D perhaps TRBD1 (6 bases). V lost 3 bases and J lost 8, with 13 bases in between. The CDR3 sequence is 13 residues long. Per germline, CDR1 MRHNA and CDR2 SNTAGT. As DNA, the CDR3 is TGTGCCAGCAGTGAGGGGGCAGGGCTCGGCTACACCTTC. It specifies CASSEGAGLGYTF.

This sequence joins TRBV5-1 and TRBJ1-4; D is perhaps TRBD1 (6 bases). The CDR3 runs to 14 residues. The germline CDR1 and CDR2 sequences are SGHRS and YFSETQ. V was shortened by 5 bases and J by 8 bases, with 16 bases between the two germline ends. CDR3: CASSLGGGSEKLFF. CDR3 in DNA: TGCGCCAGCAGTCTAGGAGGGGGAAGCGAAAAACTGTTTTTT.

V gene TRBV7-2 combines with J gene TRBJ2-1, with D unclear. Germline-derived CDR1 and CDR2 are SGHTA and FQGNSA. The CDR3 is 12 amino acids. With 3 bases removed from V and 6 bases from J, the gap between germline ends came to 6 bases. CDR3 nucleotide sequence: TGTGCCAGCAGCTTGGGTACCAATGAGCAGTTCTTC. This encodes CASSLGTNEQFF.

The chain couples TRBV4-1 to TRBJ2-7; TRBD2 aligns across 9 bases. The closer fit of TRBJ2-5 to the DNA end suggests the J call may be wrong. CDR1 and CDR2 from the germline V gene are MGHRA and YSYEKL. CDR3 length: 14 residues. The CDR3 nucleotides are TGCGCCAGCAGTTCGCGGGAGGGGTTAGAGACCCAGTACTTC. It yields the protein CASSSREGLETQYF.

This clonotype showed up just a few times. The chain links TRBV5-6 to TRBJ2-3, with D possibly matching TRBD1 (5 bases). Trimming shortened V by 0 bases and J by 6 bases, and 17 bases separated the two germline ends. Looked up from germline, CDR1 is SGHDT and CDR2 is YYEEEE. The CDR3 spans 16 residues. This CDR3 is CASSLAGREGRDTQYF. The DNA of the CDR3 is TGTGCCAGCAGCTTGGCCGGCAGGGAAGGTCGGGATACGCAGTATTTT.

This clonotype was found a few times. This chain connects TRBV7-6 to TRBJ2-1; tentative D call: TRBD1 (5 bases). CDR1 SGHVS and CDR2 FNYEAQ come from the germline V gene. The ends were cut back, 2 bases at V and 6 bases at J, with 14 bases in the middle. The CDR3 sequence is 15 residues long. The CDR3 protein is CASSLPGTGANEQFF. DNA of the CDR3: TGTGCCAGCAGCTTACCTGGAACAGGAGCCAATGAGCAGTTCTTC.

Only one count was recorded for this clonotype. The chain recombines TRBV6-5 with TRBJ2-1; D is unresolved. The CDR3 covers 12 residues. The germline gives CDR1 MNHEY, CDR2 SVGAGI. V dropped 6 bases and J dropped 8 bases, with 11 bases sitting between them. Here the CDR3 reads CASSRGWDEQFF. In DNA, the CDR3 is TGTGCCAGCAGCCGAGGTTGGGATGAGCAGTTCTTC.

This clonotype has just a few counts. The chain recombines TRBV2 with TRBJ2-1, with 11 bases aligning to TRBD2. CDR3 length: 13 residues. V lost 7 bases, J lost 7 bases, and 3 bases stayed unmatched. CDR1 SNHLY and CDR2 FYNNEI come from the germline V gene. CDR3 coding DNA: TGTGCCAGCAAGACTAGCGGGGAAAATGAGCAGTTCTTC. Residues: CASKTSGENEQFF.

The CDR3 DNA reads as TGTGCCAGCAGCCAACGGGGGAGCCAAGAGACCCAGTACTTC. It codes for CASSQRGSQETQYF. The chain carries TRBV3-1 and TRBJ2-5; D perhaps matches TRBD2 (6 bases). The CDR3 loop spans 14 amino acids. CDR1 LGHDT and CDR2 YNNKEL come from the germline V gene (reference sequence). The germline V and J ends were trimmed by 2 bases and 1 base, with 8 bases remaining between them.

CDR3 bases: TGTGCCACCAGCAGAGATAGGGTCTCTTCCTACGAGCAGTACTTC. This translates into CATSRDRVSSYEQYF. The gene calls are TRBV15 and TRBJ2-7; D ambiguous. The CDR3 is 15 residues long. V lost 0 bases, J lost 1 base, and 10 bases lay in between. From germline, CDR1 is LNHNV and CDR2 YYDKDF (reference sequence). The variable domain in full, with the rest retrieved from reference TRBV15 and TRBJ2-7, is DAMVIQNPRYQVTQFGKPVTLSCSQTLNHNVMYWYQQKSSQAPKLLFHYYDKDFNNEADTPDNFQSRRPNTSFCFLDIRSPGLGDTAMYLCATSRDRVSSYEQYFGPGTRLTVT.

CDR3 region: CASSQDPQGFRPEAFF. CDR3 bases: TGCGCCAGCAGCCAAGATCCCCAGGGTTTTAGACCTGAAGCTTTCTTT. The V call is TRBV4-1, the J call TRBJ1-1; D is possibly TRBD1 (5 bases). Germline CDR1 MGHRA, CDR2 YSYEKL. V gave up 0 bases and J gave up 6 bases, with 17 bases separating them. CDR3 size: 16 residues.